This entry lists 32 T cell receptor beta chains sequenced from one sample in a study of T cells after yellow fever vaccination. TCRdb re-called the 5' RACE reads through MiXCR, storing one row per CDR3 protein. Among hundreds of thousands of distinct CDR3 sequences listed, around 17% were seen once. The material was PBMCs, obtained 4 to 5 days after the first yellow fever vaccination. These receptors were taken from a man aged 18 to 29 who received the YFV17D yellow fever vaccine.

This clonotype was counted a few times. One junction end disagrees with the germline gene, perhaps due to a read error. The chain combines TRBV20-1 with TRBJ2-7; D ambiguous. The CDR3 is made up of 11 amino acids. CDR1 is DFQATT, CDR2 SNEGSKA, per germline (reference sequence). The CDR3 nucleotides are TGCAGTGCTCTCTCTCGACCAACAATCTTCTTC. Translation gives CSALSRPTIFF.

The chain has TRBV5-1 and TRBJ1-6, with 10 nucleotides matching TRBD1. The germline gives CDR1 SGHRS, CDR2 YFSETQ. V gave up 4 bases and J gave up 8 bases; unmatched junction bases: 6. The CDR3 loop spans 15 amino acids. The CDR3 DNA reads as TGCGCCAGCAGCGGTGGGACAGGGGAGGATTCACCCCTCCACTTT. This translates into CASSGGTGEDSPLHF. The whole variable domain, filled in from reference TRBV5-1 and TRBJ1-6, reads KAGVTQTPRYLIKTRGQQVTLSCSPISGHRSVSWYQQTPGQGLQFLFEYFSETQRNKGNFPGRFSGRQFSNSRSEMNVSTLELGDSALYLCASSGGTGEDSPLHFGNGTRLTVT.

This clonotype was found a few times. The CDR3 bases are TGTGCCAGCAGCTTAGGAGAAAGACCCACAGATACGCAGTATTTT. Translated, it gives CASSLGERPTDTQYF. The chain links TRBV7-9 to TRBJ2-3, with D unclear. The germline V gene encodes CDR1 SEHNR and CDR2 FQNEAQ (reference sequence). The CDR3 extends over 15 amino acids. Deletions cut 1 base from V and 2 bases from J, with 10 bases between.

This clonotype was seen just once. The CDR3 is CASSPSVGNEQFF. As DNA, the CDR3 is TGTGCCAGCAGCCCCTCTGTCGGCAATGAGCAGTTCTTC. V usage is TRBV13 and J usage is TRBJ2-1; D not resolved. The CDR3 contains 13 residues. The germline V gene has CDR1 PRHDT and CDR2 FYEKMQ (reference sequence). The V end was cut by 5 bases, the J end by 6 bases, with 11 bases between.

The chain couples TRBV6-6 to TRBJ1-1; no clear D. Germline-derived CDR1 and CDR2 are MNHNY and SVGAGI (reference sequence). The CDR3 runs 13 residues. V gave up 6 bases and J gave up 0 bases, with 8 bases separating them. CDR3 DNA sequence: TGTGCCAGCAGCGATATTATGAACACTGAAGCTTTCTTT. Translation gives CASSDIMNTEAFF.

The J gene is TRBJ2-1, the V gene TRBV9; TRBD2 aligns across 11 bases. CDR3 length equals 17 residues. Germline V lookup: CDR1 SGDLS, CDR2 YYNGEE. Trimming removed 0 bases from V and 9 bases from J; junction bases left unmatched: 11. The CDR3 nucleotides are TGTGCCAGCAGCGTAGGAGTACGTAGCGGGGGGGTGGTTGAGCAGTTCTTC. Protein: CASSVGVRSGGVVEQFF. The full variable domain, rest sourced from reference TRBV9 and TRBJ2-1, is DSGVTQTPKHLITATGQRVTLRCSPRSGDLSVYWYQQSLDQGLQFLIQYYNGEERAKGNILERFSAQQFPDLHSELNLSSLELGDSALYFCASSVGVRSGGVVEQFFGPGTRLTVL.

This chain connects TRBV6-5 to TRBJ1-2; a possible D gene is TRBD1 (5 bases). V dropped 2 bases and J dropped 0 bases, with 16 bases sitting between them. The germline V gene encodes CDR1 MNHEY and CDR2 SVGAGI. The CDR3 has 17 amino acids. The CDR3 DNA is TGTGCCAGCAGTTACGCCGATTCCCGAGGGGCTAACTATGGCTACACCTTC. Protein sequence: CASSYADSRGANYGYTF.

The V gene is TRBV30, the J gene TRBJ2-7; D remains unclear. The germline V and J ends were trimmed by 4 bases and 2 bases, with 12 bases remaining between them. Looked up from germline, CDR1 is GTSNPN and CDR2 is SVGIG (reference sequence). CDR3 size: 13 residues. The CDR3 DNA follows: TGTGCCTGGACCTTTACGGCGGCCTACGAGCAGTACTTC. Amino acid sequence: CAWTFTAAYEQYF.

The V gene is TRBV4-1, the J gene TRBJ2-4; tentative D call: TRBD1 (6 bases). Germline CDR1 is MGHRA and CDR2 is YSYEKL. This CDR3 spans 16 amino acids. V dropped 1 base and J dropped 7 bases, with 17 bases sitting between them. This CDR3 reads CASSQGQGTPPNIQYF. CDR3 DNA: TGCGCCAGCAGCCAAGGCCAGGGGACCCCACCCAACATTCAGTACTTC.

This clonotype was detected only a few times. This chain joins TRBV4-2 and TRBJ2-3, with 11 bases fitting TRBD2. The CDR3 sequence is 15 residues long. V lost 1 base to trimming and J lost 4 bases; unmatched junction nucleotides: 1. Germline V gives CDR1 LGHNA, CDR2 YNFKEQ. The CDR3 DNA reads as TGTGCCAGCAGCCAAGTACTAGCGGGGGCAGATACGCAGTATTTT. Protein sequence: CASSQVLAGADTQYF.

This clonotype was counted only a few times. The chain is built from TRBV6-5 and TRBJ1-2; 8 bases are a match to TRBD1. Germline loops: CDR1 MNHEY, CDR2 SVGAGI. This CDR3 has 13 amino acids. V trimming: 5 bases; J trimming: 8 bases; junction bases outside the gene matches: 7. In DNA form, the CDR3 reads TGTGCCAGCAGTCCAGGGGACAGGCCAGGCTACACCTTC. This gives the protein CASSPGDRPGYTF.

V usage is TRBV29-1 and J usage is TRBJ2-1; possible D gene TRBD1, 5 bases. Per germline, CDR1 SQVTM and CDR2 ANQGSEA. The CDR3 is made up of 15 amino acids. Trimming shortened V by 3 bases and J by 5 bases, and 17 bases separated the two germline ends. The CDR3 loop is CSVDRWGLPNNEQFF. For the CDR3, the DNA is TGCAGCGTTGACCGGTGGGGCCTACCAAACAATGAGCAGTTCTTC.

This clonotype was counted only a few times. The V and J genes are TRBV4-3 and TRBJ2-1; D gene unclear. The V end was cut by 4 bases, the J end by 9 bases, with 19 bases between. The V gene's germline CDR1 is LGHNA and CDR2 YSLEER. CDR3 length: 15 amino acids. The CDR3 DNA reads TGCGCCAGCAGCCCCGGCATCCCCGGGCTGGTTGAGCAGTTCTTC. This encodes CASSPGIPGLVEQFF.

The chain is built from TRBV7-2 and TRBJ2-5; unclear D gene. Germline CDR1 is SGHTA and CDR2 is FQGNSA. This CDR3 spans 13 amino acids. Trimming pared 1 base from V and 6 bases from J, leaving 9 bases between. The CDR3 DNA reads TGTGCCAGCAGCTTAGAGGTTGGGCAGACCCAGTACTTC. Translated, it gives CASSLEVGQTQYF.

This clonotype was detected only a few times. Here the CDR3 DNA reads TGTGCCAGCAGCGCTCGAGGACAGACAGTAGTGGGCGAGCAGTACTTC. Amino acids: CASSARGQTVVGEQYF. This rearrangement joins TRBV7-3 to TRBJ2-7, with D possibly matching TRBD1 (6 bases). The CDR3 is 16 residues long. The V end lost 5 bases, the J end lost 6 bases, and 23 bases lay between the germline ends. Germline CDR1 SGHTA, CDR2 FQGTGA.

This sequence joins TRBV5-1 and TRBJ2-2; 11 nucleotides match TRBD2. In germline, CDR1 is SGHRS, CDR2 YFSETQ. The CDR3 runs to 16 residues. V was pared by 4 bases and J by 3 bases, with 5 bases of the junction left unmatched. The CDR3 sequence is CASSPLAGDDTGELFF. The CDR3 DNA sequence: TGCGCCAGCAGCCCACTAGCGGGGGACGACACCGGGGAGCTGTTTTTT.

CDR3 in amino acids: CASTKTSNTEAFF. The CDR3 DNA sequence: TGTGCCAGCACCAAGACAAGTAACACTGAAGCTTTCTTT. V usage is TRBV12-3 or TRBV12-4 and J usage is TRBJ1-1, with unresolved D. The CDR3 contains 13 residues. Between the trimmed V and J ends, which lost 7 bases and 2 bases, there was a span of 11 bases.

The chain recombines TRBV19 with TRBJ2-5, with a possible D match to TRBD2 (5 bases). Trimming pared 5 bases from V and 4 bases from J, leaving 14 bases between. The CDR3 is 14 amino acids. Germline V gives CDR1 LNHDA, CDR2 SQIVND (reference sequence). The CDR3 protein is CASSRFGVGETQYF. CDR3 sequence (DNA): TGTGCCAGTAGTCGATTCGGGGTCGGAGAGACCCAGTACTTC.

The chain couples TRBV11-2 to TRBJ2-3, with TRBD1 as a possible D gene (6 bases). Between the trimmed V and J ends, which lost 5 bases and 3 bases, there was a span of 15 bases. Germline V CDR1 and CDR2: SGHAT, FQNNGV. CDR3 length: 15 residues. CDR3 residues: CASSPVGGLTDTQYF. CDR3 in DNA: TGTGCCAGCAGCCCGGTTGGGGGCCTGACAGATACGCAGTATTTT.

This chain connects TRBV19 to TRBJ2-2; D unclear. Per the germline V gene, CDR1 is LNHDA and CDR2 is SQIVND (reference sequence). With 6 bases removed from V and 6 bases from J, the gap between germline ends came to 5 bases. This CDR3 spans 11 amino acids. Here the CDR3 DNA reads TGTGCCAGTAGACACTCCGGGGAGCTGTTTTTT. Encoded protein: CASRHSGELFF. The whole variable domain, remainder taken from reference TRBV19 and TRBJ2-2, is DGGITQSPKYLFRKEGQNVTLSCEQNLNHDAMYWYRQDPGQGLRLIYYSQIVNDFQKGDIAEGYSVSREKKESFPLTVTSAQKNPTAFYLCASRHSGELFFGEGSRLTVL.

This chain connects TRBV2 to TRBJ1-5; 9 bases fit TRBD1. Losses at the gene ends were 6 bases for V and 4 bases for J; bases not matched to a gene: 4. CDR3 length: 14 residues. The germline CDR1 and CDR2 sequences are SNHLY and FYNNEI. This CDR3 reads CASRGTGSNQPQHF. CDR3 DNA: TGTGCCAGCAGGGGGACAGGGTCAAATCAGCCCCAGCATTTT.

This sequence joins TRBV7-9 and TRBJ2-7; D remains unclear. The CDR3 runs 12 residues. The germline V and J ends were trimmed by 2 bases and 5 bases, with 7 bases remaining between them. Looked up from germline, CDR1 is SEHNR and CDR2 is FQNEAQ (reference sequence). The CDR3 is CASSLSSDEQYF. CDR3 coding DNA: TGTGCCAGCAGCTTATCGTCAGACGAGCAGTACTTC.

This clonotype was observed at least ten times. The V call is TRBV6-2 or TRBV6-3, the J call TRBJ1-1, with unresolved D. The CDR3 is 12 residues long. Trimming removed 6 bases from V and 4 bases from J, with 9 bases in between. CDR1 MNHEY and CDR2 SVGEGT come from the germline V gene. The CDR3 DNA reads TGTGCCAGCAGGAAAACGGGCACTGAAGCTTTCTTT. Its protein product is CASRKTGTEAFF.

This clonotype was seen only a few times. The V and J genes are TRBV4-1 and TRBJ2-2, with D possibly matching TRBD1 (5 bases). The CDR3 runs 15 residues. The V and J ends lost 3 bases and 2 bases respectively, with 10 bases between them. CDR1 MGHRA and CDR2 YSYEKL come from the germline V gene. The CDR3 DNA reads as TGCGCCAGCAGCCATACAGGATCTAACACCGGGGAGCTGTTTTTT. Translated: CASSHTGSNTGELFF.

This clonotype was found many times. V is TRBV28 and J is TRBJ2-7, with D perhaps TRBD1 or TRBD2 (5 bases each). Trimming cost V 4 bases and J 6 bases, with 10 bases left between them. The length of the CDR3 is 12 residues. CDR1 and CDR2 from the germline V gene are MDHEN and SYDVKM. Written as DNA, the CDR3 is TGTGCCAGCAGTTCCGGGGCCCGCGAGCAGTACGTC. It codes for CASSSGAREQYV.

Only a few counts were recorded for this clonotype. The chain carries TRBV19 and TRBJ1-1; D may be TRBD1 (5 bases). Trimming removed 0 bases at V and 0 bases at J, with 17 bases between. The CDR3 totals 18 residues. Germline V lookup: CDR1 LNHDA, CDR2 SQIVND (reference sequence). CDR3 in amino acids: CASSIDMGTGHMNTEAFF. For the CDR3, the DNA is TGTGCCAGTAGTATAGATATGGGGACTGGACATATGAACACTGAAGCTTTCTTT.

There are a few counts of this clonotype. For the CDR3, the DNA is TGTGCCAGTAGGAGCCGGGACAGGGGGCCTGAAGCTTTCTTT. Translation: CASRSRDRGPEAFF. The chain uses TRBV19 and TRBJ1-1, with TRBD1 matching over 12 bases. CDR3 length: 14 amino acids. The V segment lost 6 bases and the J segment 6 bases; nucleotides outside the gene matches: 5. CDR1 LNHDA and CDR2 SQIVND come from the germline V gene (reference sequence).

This clonotype was seen a few times. V usage is TRBV27 and J usage is TRBJ2-3; D unclear. Germline CDR1 reads MNHEY; CDR2 reads SMNVEV (reference sequence). This CDR3 spans 14 amino acids. Trimming shortened V by 3 bases and J by 0 bases, and 7 bases separated the two germline ends. DNA of the CDR3: TGTGCCAGCAGTTTTTCCACTAGCACAGATACGCAGTATTTT. Protein: CASSFSTSTDTQYF.

This clonotype was seen more than once but under ten times. DNA of the CDR3: TGCAGCGCCTTGGACCCTAACTCTGGAAACACCATATATTTT. Translating it yields CSALDPNSGNTIYF. The chain uses TRBV29-1 and TRBJ1-3; no definite D call. Germline CDR1 SQVTM, CDR2 ANQGSEA. V was trimmed by 7 bases and J by 0 bases, leaving 13 bases between them. CDR3 length equals 14 residues.

This chain joins TRBV4-3 and TRBJ2-1, with 8 bases that match TRBD2. CDR3 length: 17 residues. The ends lost 0 bases at V and 0 bases at J; junction bases unmatched: 4. Germline CDR1 is LGHNA and CDR2 is YSLEER. The DNA of the CDR3 is TGCGCCAGCAGCCAAGATATCAGCGGGGGCTCCTACAATGAGCAGTTCTTC. Translating it yields CASSQDISGGSYNEQFF.

In this sample, this clonotype turned up many times. The germline gene is not matched at one end of the junction; a read error may be the cause. The chain recombines TRBV12-3 or TRBV12-4 with TRBJ2-2; the D gene is possibly TRBD1 (5 bases). The CDR3 contains 14 residues. This CDR3 reads CASSPTANTGELFF. Here the CDR3 DNA reads TGCGCCAGCAGCCCGACAGCGAACACCGGGGAGCTGTTTTTT.

This chain uses TRBV20-1 with TRBJ2-5, with unresolved D. Germline V CDR1 and CDR2: DFQATT, SNEGSKA (reference sequence). There are 11 residues in the CDR3. V lost 7 bases to trimming and J lost 2 bases, with 8 bases between them. Here the CDR3 DNA reads TGCAGTGTCATTTGGCAAGAGACCCAGTACTTC. Protein product: CSVIWQETQYF.